This T cell receptor beta chain was profiled in a study of blood T cells in healthy people across ages. A sample-barcoded 5' primer and a J-beta primer mix were used in a second PCR of about 7 to 12 cycles. TCRdb used MiXCR to reprocess the 5' RACE reads, holding one entry per CDR3 protein. This sample has approximately 1,700,000 distinct CDR3 sequences, with 35% to 50% found just once. Per the germline V gene, CDR1 is SGHTA and CDR2 is FQGNSA. The CDR3 contains 13 residues. V gave up 5 bases and J gave up 6 bases, with 12 bases separating them. The J gene is TRBJ2-3, the V gene TRBV7-2; D may be TRBD2 (5 bases). This sequence was found in a human donor in good health. The sample taken for sequencing was blood. The CDR3 is CASSTPGMDTQYF. In DNA form, the CDR3 reads TGTGCCAGCAGCACCCCGGGGATGGATACGCAGTATTTT.